Here is one T cell receptor (beta chain) with its context. Generated by immunoSEQ multiplex PCR, the TCRdb table keeps only in-frame clones and is missing some. Here the sample spans more than 30,000 clones, about 88% being singletons. This record comes from a study of PD-L1 blockade in urothelial cancer. Turning to the study itself: Samples came from 3 weeks, at the second dose, and 6 weeks into treatment. Blood samples had a median of around 140,000 T cells, approximately 83,000 unique TCRs, and clonality roughly 0.073.

Specified time point: peripheral blood 6 weeks after treatment start. Each patient gave between 1 and 8 samples of peripheral blood mononuclear cells, which were collected pretreatment and during treatment. This TCR came from a man older than 75 with urothelial cancer. The sequencing here drew on PBMCs, taken around atezolizumab (anti-PD-L1) treatment.

This CDR3 is CASGTYRGADTEAFF. Written as DNA, the CDR3 is TGCGCCAGCGGGACGTACAGGGGCGCGGACACTGAAGCTTTCTTT. The chain links TRBV5-1 to TRBJ1-1, with TRBD1 matching 7 bases. The germline V gene has CDR1 SGHRS and CDR2 YFSETQ. The CDR3 covers 15 residues. V lost 7 bases to trimming and J lost 3 bases; unmatched junction nucleotides: 12.